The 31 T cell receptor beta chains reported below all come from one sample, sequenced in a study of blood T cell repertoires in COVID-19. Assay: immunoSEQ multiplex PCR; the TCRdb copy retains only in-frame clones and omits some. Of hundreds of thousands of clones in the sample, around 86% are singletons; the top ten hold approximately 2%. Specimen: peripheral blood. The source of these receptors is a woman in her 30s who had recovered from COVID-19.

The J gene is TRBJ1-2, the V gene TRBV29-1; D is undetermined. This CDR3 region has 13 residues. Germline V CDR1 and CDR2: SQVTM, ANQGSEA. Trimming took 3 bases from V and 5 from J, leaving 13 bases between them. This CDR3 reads CSVELASAYGYTF. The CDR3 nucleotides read TGCAGCGTTGAGCTGGCCAGTGCTTATGGCTACACCTTC.

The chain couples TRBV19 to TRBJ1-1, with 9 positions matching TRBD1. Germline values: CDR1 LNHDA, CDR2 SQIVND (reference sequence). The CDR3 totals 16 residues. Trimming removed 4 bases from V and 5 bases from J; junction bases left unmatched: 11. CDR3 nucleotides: TGTGCCAGTAGTAGCCGGACAGGGGCGCGGGGGACTGAAGCTTTCTTT. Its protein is CASSSRTGARGTEAFF.

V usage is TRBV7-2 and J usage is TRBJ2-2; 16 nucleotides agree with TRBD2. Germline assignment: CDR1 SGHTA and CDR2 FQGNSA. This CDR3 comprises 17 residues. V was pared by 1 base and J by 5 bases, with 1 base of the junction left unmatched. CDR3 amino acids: CASSLEGLAGGTGELFF. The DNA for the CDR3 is TGTGCCAGCAGCTTAGAGGGACTAGCGGGAGGGACCGGGGAGCTGTTTTTT.

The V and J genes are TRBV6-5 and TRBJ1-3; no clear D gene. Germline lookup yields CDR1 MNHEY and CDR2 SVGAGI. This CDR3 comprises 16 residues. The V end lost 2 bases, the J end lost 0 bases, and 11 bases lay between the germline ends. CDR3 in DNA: TGTGCCAGCAGTTACCCCATCGCCAGCTCTGGAAACACCATATATTTT. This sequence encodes CASSYPIASSGNTIYF.

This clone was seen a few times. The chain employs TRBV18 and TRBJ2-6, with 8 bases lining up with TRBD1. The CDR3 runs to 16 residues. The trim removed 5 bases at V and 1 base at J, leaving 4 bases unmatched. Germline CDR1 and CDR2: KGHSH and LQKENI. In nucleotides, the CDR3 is TGTGCCAGCTCAGGACAGGGTCGGTCTGGGGCCAACGTCCTGACTTTC. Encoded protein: CASSGQGRSGANVLTF.

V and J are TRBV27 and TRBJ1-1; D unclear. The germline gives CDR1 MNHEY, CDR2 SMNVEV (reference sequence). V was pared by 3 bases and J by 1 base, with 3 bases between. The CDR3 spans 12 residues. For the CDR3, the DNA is TGTGCCAGCAGTTTCGGGAACACTGAAGCTTTCTTT. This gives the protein CASSFGNTEAFF.

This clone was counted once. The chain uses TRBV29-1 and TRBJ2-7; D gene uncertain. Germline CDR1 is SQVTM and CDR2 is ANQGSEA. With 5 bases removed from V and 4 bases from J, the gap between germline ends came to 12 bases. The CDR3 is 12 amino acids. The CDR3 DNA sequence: TGCAGCGTTAAGACGACAAGTTACGAGCAGTACTTC. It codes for CSVKTTSYEQYF.

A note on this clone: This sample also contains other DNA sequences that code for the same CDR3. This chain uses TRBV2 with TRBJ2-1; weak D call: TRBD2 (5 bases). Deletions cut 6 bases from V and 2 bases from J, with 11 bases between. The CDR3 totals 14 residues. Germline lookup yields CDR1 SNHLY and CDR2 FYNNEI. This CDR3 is CASSGGGPYNEQFF. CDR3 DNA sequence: TGTGCCAGCAGCGGAGGCGGTCCCTACAATGAGCAGTTCTTC.

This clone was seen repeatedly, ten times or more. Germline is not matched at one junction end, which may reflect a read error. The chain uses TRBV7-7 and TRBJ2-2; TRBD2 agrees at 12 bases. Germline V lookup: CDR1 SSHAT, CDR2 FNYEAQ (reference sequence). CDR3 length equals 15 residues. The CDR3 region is CASSPTSGSSGELFF. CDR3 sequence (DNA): TGTGCTAGCAGCCCGACTAGCGGGAGCTCCGGGGAGCTGTTTTTT. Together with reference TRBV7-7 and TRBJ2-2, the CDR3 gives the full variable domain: GAGVSQSPRYKVTKRGQDVTLRCDPISSHATLYWYQQALGQGPEFLTYFNYEAQPDKSGLPSDRFSAERPEGSISTLTIQRTEQRDSAMYRCASSPTSGSSGELFFGEGSRLTVL.

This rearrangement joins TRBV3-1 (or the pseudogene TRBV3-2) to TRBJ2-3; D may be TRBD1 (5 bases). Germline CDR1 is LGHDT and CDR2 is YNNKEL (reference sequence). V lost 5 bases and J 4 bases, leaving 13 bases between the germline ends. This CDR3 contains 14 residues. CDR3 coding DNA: TGTGCCAGCAGCTTCAGACAGTCGCCAGATACGCAGTATTTT. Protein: CASSFRQSPDTQYF.

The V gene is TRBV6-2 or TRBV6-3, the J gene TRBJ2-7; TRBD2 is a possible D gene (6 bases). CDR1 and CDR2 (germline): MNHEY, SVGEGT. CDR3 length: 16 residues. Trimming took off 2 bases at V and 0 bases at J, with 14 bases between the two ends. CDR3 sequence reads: CASSYVPGGASYEQYF. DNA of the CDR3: TGTGCCAGCAGTTACGTACCTGGAGGGGCCTCCTACGAGCAGTACTTC.

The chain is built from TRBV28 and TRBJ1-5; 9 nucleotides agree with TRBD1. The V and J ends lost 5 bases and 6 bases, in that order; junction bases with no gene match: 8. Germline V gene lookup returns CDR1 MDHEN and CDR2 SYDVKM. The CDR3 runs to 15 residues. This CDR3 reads CASSLTGTGIQPQHF. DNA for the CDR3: TGTGCCAGCAGTCTGACCGGGACAGGGATTCAGCCCCAGCATTTT.

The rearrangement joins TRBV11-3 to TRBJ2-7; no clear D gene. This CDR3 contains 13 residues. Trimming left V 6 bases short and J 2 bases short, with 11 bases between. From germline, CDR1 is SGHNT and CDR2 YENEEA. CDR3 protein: CASSPSQAYEQYF. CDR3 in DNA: TGTGCCAGCAGTCCCTCCCAGGCCTACGAGCAGTACTTC.

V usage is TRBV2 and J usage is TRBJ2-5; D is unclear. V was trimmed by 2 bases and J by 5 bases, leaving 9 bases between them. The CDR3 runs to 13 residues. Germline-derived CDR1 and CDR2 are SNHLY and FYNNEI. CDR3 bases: TGTGCCAGCAGTGAAATGGGCTGGGAGACCCAGTACTTC. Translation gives CASSEMGWETQYF.

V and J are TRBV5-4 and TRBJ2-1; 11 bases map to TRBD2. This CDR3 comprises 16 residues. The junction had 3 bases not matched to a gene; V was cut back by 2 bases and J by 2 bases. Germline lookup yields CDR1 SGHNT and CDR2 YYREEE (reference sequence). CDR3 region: CASSFGGLAAYNEQFF. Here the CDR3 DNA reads TGTGCCAGCAGCTTCGGGGGACTAGCGGCCTACAATGAGCAGTTCTTC.

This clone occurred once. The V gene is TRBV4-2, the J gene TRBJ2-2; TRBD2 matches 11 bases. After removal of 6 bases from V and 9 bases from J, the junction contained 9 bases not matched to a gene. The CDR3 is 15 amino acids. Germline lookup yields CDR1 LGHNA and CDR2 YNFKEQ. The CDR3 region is CASRPGLAGGWELFF. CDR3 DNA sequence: TGTGCCAGCAGACCCGGACTAGCGGGTGGATGGGAGCTGTTTTTT.

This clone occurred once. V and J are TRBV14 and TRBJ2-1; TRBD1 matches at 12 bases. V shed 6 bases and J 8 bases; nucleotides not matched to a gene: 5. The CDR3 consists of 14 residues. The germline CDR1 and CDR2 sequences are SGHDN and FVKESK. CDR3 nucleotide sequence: TGTGCCAGCAGGACGGGACAGGGGGCCTATGAGCAGTTCTTC. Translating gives CASRTGQGAYEQFF.

The CDR3 region is CASSLAGGSSYGYTF. The CDR3 nucleotides read TGTGCCAGCAGCTTAGCGGGGGGGAGCAGTTATGGCTACACCTTC. J is TRBJ1-2 and V is TRBV7-6; possibly TRBD1 for D (5 bases). V was shortened by 0 bases and J by 5 bases, with 13 bases between the two germline ends. The CDR3 is made up of 15 amino acids. Germline assignment: CDR1 SGHVS and CDR2 FNYEAQ.

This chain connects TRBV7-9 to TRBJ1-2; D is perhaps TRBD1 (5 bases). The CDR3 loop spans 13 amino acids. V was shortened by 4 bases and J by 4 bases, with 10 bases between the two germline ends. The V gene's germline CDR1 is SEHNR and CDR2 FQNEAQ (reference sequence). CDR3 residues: CASSSTGSYGYTF. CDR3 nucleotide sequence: TGTGCCAGCAGCTCCACAGGATCCTATGGCTACACCTTC.

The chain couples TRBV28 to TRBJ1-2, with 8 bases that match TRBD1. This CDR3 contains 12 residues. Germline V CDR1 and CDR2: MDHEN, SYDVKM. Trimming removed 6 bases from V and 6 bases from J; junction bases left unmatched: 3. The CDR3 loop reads CASRQGANGYTF. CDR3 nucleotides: TGTGCCAGCAGGCAGGGGGCCAATGGCTACACCTTC.

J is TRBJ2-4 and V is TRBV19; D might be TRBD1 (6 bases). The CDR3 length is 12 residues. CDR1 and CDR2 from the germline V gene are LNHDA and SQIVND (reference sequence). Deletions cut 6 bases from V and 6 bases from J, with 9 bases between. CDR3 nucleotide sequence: TGTGCCAGTAGCCGGGACACAAACATTCAGTACTTC. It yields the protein CASSRDTNIQYF.

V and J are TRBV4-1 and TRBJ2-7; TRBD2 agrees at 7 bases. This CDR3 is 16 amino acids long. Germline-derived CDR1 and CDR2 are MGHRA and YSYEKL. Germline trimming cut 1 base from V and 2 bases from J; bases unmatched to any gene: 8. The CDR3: CASSQVVGSGAYEQYF. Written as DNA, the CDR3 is TGCGCCAGCAGCCAAGTTGTGGGGAGCGGGGCCTACGAGCAGTACTTC.

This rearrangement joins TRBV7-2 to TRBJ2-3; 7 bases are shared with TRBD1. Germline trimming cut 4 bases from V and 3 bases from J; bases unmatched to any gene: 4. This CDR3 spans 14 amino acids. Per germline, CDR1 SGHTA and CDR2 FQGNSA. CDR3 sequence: CASSSQGMTDTQYF. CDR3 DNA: TGTGCCAGCAGCTCACAGGGGATGACAGATACGCAGTATTTT.

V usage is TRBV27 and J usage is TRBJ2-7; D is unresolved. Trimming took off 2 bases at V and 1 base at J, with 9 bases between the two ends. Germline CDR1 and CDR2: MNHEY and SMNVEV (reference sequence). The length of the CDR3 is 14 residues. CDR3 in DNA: TGTGCCAGCAGTTTAGGCAGGCCGTCCTACGAGCAGTACTTC. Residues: CASSLGRPSYEQYF.

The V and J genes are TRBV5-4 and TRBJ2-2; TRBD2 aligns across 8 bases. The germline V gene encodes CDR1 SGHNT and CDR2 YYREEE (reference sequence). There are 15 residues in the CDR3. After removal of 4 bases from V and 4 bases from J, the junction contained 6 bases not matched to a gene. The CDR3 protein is CASSREAGGTGELFF. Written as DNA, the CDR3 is TGTGCCAGCAGCCGTGAGGCGGGAGGCACCGGGGAGCTGTTTTTT.

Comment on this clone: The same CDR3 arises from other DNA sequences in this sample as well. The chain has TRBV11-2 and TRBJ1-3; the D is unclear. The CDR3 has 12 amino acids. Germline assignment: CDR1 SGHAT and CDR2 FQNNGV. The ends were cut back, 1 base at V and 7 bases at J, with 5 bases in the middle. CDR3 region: CASSLAGNTIYF. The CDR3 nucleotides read TGTGCCAGCAGCTTAGCGGGGAACACCATATATTTT.

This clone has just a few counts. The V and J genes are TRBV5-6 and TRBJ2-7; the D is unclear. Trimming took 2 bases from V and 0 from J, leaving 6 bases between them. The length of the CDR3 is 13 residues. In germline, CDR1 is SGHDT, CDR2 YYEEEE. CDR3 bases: TGTGCCAGCAGCTTTTGCAGCTCCTACGAGCAGTACTTC. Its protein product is CASSFCSSYEQYF.

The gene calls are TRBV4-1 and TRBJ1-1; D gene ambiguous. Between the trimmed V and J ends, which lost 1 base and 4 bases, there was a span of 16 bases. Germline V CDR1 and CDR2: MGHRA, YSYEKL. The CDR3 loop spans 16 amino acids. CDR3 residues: CASSQARGSGFTEAFF. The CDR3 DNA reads TGCGCCAGCAGCCAAGCGCGAGGGTCCGGGTTCACTGAAGCTTTCTTT.

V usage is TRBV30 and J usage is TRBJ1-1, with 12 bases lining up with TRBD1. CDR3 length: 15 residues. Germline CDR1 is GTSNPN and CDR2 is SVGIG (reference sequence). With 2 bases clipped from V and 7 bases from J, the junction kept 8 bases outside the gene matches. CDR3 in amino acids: CAWSRRDRGPLEAFF. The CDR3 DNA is TGTGCCTGGAGTCGCCGGGACAGGGGGCCGCTTGAAGCTTTCTTT.

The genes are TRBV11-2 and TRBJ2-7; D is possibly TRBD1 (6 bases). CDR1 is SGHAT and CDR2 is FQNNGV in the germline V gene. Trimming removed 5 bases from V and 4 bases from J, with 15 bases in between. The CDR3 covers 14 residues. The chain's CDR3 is CASSPVGTQYEQYF. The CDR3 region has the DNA TGTGCCAGCAGCCCCGTCGGGACACAATACGAGCAGTACTTC.

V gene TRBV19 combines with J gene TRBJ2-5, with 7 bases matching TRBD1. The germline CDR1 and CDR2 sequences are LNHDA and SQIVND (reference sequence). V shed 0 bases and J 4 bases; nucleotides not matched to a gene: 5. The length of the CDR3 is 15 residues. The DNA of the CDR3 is TGTGCCAGTAGTATAGACTCGACAGGGCGAGAGACCCAGTACTTC. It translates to CASSIDSTGRETQYF. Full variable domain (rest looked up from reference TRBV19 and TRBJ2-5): DGGITQSPKYLFRKEGQNVTLSCEQNLNHDAMYWYRQDPGQGLRLIYYSQIVNDFQKGDIAEGYSVSREKKESFPLTVTSAQKNPTAFYLCASSIDSTGRETQYFGPGTRLLVL.